Sequencing of this T cell receptor (beta chain) was carried out in a study of blood T cell repertoires in COVID-19. In the study overall: Sites across the United States, Italy and Spain contributed samples from acute and convalescent COVID-19. Sample material is recorded as cDNA or gDNA derived from T cells, B-cell-depleted T cells, or PBMCs.

Authors' processing steps: For nucleated cells, counts were estimated from reference gene primer amplification. Data came from immunoSEQ multiplex PCR; TCRdb stores just in-frame clones and leaves some out. The D gene and trimming were derived from the DNA, and the V and J assignments and clone size from that table. The repertoire holds roughly 42,000 clones, about 85% seen once, with 10% to 15% in the top ten. This receptor was obtained from a human donor in a cohort sampled during active COVID-19. Sequencing was done on a sample of peripheral blood.

The DNA for the CDR3 is TGCAGTGCTAGTGGGGCTGGCACGGGGTACGAGCAGTACTTC. Encoded protein: CSASGAGTGYEQYF. The V call is TRBV20-1, the J call TRBJ2-7; D tentatively reads TRBD1 or TRBD2 (5 bases each). The CDR3 runs 14 residues. V was trimmed by 3 bases and J by 4 bases, leaving 16 bases between them. CDR1 and CDR2 from the germline V gene are DFQATT and SNEGSKA (reference sequence).